This T cell receptor (beta chain) was captured by sequencing in a study of CD8+ T cells in alopecia areata. In the study overall: The tofacitinib course ran for 6 to 18 months and was followed by 6 months off drug.

Reverse transcribed after extraction, RNA yielded cDNA as the sequencing template. Method: immunoSEQ multiplex PCR; TCRdb's copy keeps in-frame clones and lacks some. The sample contains fewer than 250,000 clones, about two fifths of which appear only once. Study findings and constraints: Lesional scalp displayed greater clonality than normal scalp, most notably in alopecia totalis/universalis.

The treatment here: oral pan-JAK inhibitor, 5-10 mg twice daily. As for this clone: The antigen is not known.

This CDR3 is 14 amino acids long. The V gene lost 4 bases and the J gene lost 9 bases, with 16 bases spanning the gap. The germline V gene has CDR1 SGHTA and CDR2 FQGNSA. This clonotype was sampled from a human donor with alopecia areata. V and J are TRBV7-2 and TRBJ1-5; possible D gene TRBD1, 5 bases. The specimen comprised CD4+ T cells sorted from blood, sampled between weeks 30 and 35, from a patient treated with tofacitinib. The CDR3 loop reads CASSSRQLVGPQHF. CDR3 nucleotides: TGTGCCAGCAGCTCACGACAGCTGGTCGGGCCCCAGCATTTT.